This TCR beta chain was found in a study of CD8+ T cells in alopecia areata. As for the study in general: The tofacitinib course ran for 6 to 18 months and was followed by 6 months off drug. Study-wide findings and caveats: Patients displayed less clarity in TCR sharing than mice, a finding possibly related to HLA.

As concerns this clone: Its antigen is not known.

Reverse transcription of extracted RNA yielded cDNA, which provided the sequencing template. The table came from immunoSEQ multiplex PCR; TCRdb's copy has only in-frame clones and leaves some out. The sample carries more than 150,000 clones, around 55% recorded once. The CDR3 runs 14 residues. CDR1 and CDR2 from the germline V gene are GTSNPN and SVGIG (reference sequence). V shed 1 base and J shed 10 bases, with 17 bases lying between them. The TCR sequence derives from a human donor with alopecia areata. This chain uses TRBV30 with TRBJ1-5, with a tentative D call TRBD1 (6 bases). Specimen: CD8+ T cells sorted from blood, collected at week 0. The CDR3 sequence: CAWSEGTTWNPQHF. Written as DNA, the CDR3 is TGTGCCTGGAGTGAGGGGACAACCTGGAACCCCCAGCATTTT.